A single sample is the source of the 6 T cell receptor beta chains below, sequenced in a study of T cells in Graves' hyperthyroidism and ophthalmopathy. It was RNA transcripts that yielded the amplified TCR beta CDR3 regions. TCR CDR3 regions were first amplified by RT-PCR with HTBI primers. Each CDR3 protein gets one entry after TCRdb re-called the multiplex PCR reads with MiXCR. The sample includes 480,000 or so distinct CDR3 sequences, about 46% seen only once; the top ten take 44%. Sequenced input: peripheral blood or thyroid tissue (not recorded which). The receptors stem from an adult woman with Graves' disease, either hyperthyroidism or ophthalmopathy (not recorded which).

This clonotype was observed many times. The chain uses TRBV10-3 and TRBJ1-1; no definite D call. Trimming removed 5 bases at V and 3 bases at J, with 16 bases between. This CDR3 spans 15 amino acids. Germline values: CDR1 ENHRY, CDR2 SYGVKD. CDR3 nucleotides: TGTGCCATCAGTATTGAGAGATCCGGTGACACTGAAGCTTTCTTT. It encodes CAISIERSGDTEAFF.

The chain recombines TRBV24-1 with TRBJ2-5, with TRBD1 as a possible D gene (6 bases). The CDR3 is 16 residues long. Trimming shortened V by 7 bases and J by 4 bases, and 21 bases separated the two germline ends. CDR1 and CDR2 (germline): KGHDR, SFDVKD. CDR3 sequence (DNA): TGTGCCACCAGCGACCCCGTTGGGGCCAGGGGAGAGACCCAGTACTTC. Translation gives CATSDPVGARGETQYF.

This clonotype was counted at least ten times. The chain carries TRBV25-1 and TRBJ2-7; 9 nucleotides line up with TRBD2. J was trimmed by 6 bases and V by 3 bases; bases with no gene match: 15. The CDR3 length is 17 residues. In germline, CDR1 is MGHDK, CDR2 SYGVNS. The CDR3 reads CASSESPRTSVNAEQYF. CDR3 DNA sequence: TGTGCCAGCAGTGAGTCCCCCAGGACTAGCGTCAACGCCGAGCAGTACTTC.

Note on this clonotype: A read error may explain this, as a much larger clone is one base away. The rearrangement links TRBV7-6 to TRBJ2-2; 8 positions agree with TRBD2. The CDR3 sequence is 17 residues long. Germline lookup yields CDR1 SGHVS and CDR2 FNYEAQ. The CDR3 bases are TGTGCCAGCAGGCCCAGCGGGAGTAGGGGGGCCACCGGGGAGCTGCTTTTT. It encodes CASRPSGSRGATGELLF.

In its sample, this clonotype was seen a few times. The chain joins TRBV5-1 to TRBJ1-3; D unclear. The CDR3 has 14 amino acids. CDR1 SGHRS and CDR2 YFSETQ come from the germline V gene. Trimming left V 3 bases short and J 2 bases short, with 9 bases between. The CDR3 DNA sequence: TGCGCCAGCAGCTGGACTGAGACTGGAAACACCATATATTTT. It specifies CASSWTETGNTIYF.

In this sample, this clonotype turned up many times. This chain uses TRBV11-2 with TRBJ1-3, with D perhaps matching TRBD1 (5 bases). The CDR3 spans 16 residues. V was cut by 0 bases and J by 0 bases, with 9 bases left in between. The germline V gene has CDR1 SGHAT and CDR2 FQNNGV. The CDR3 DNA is TGTGCCAGCAGCTTAGATGGGGGATCCTCTGGAAACACCATATATTTT. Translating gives CASSLDGGSSGNTIYF.